This T cell receptor (beta chain) was identified during a study of neoadjuvant anti-PD-1 for oral cavity cancer. This clone was recorded a few times. Per germline, CDR1 MNHNS and CDR2 SASEGT. This CDR3 has 14 residues. Trimming shortened V by 4 bases and J by 8 bases, and 15 bases separated the two germline ends. TCRdb keeps only in-frame clones here, not all; method: immunoSEQ multiplex PCR. The profile shows about 14,000 clones, 40% of them singletons. Regarding time point: after neoadjuvant nivolumab, at surgical resection. The chain joins TRBV6-1 to TRBJ2-4; either TRBD1 or TRBD2 may fit D (5 bases each). This receptor was obtained from a person aged 35 to 85 with oral cavity squamous cell carcinoma. Sample: tumor tissue, taken after nivolumab (anti-PD-1) treatment. CDR3: CASSGGRMGDIQYF. DNA for the CDR3: TGTGCCAGCAGTGGTGGCCGGATGGGGGACATTCAGTACTTC.